The source of this TCR beta chain is a study of blood T cell repertoires in COVID-19 (dated by TCRdb to 2020 to 2021). With respect to the entire study: Collaborator samples came from the United States, Italy and Spain and covered acute and convalescent phases of COVID-19. A de-identified subject ID, COVID-19 status, age in years and sex were almost always included in the sample metadata. The samples were drawn from the first 160 participants of the ongoing ImmuneRACE study and from some 1,300 subjects provided by 6 global collaborators. HLA class I and class II types, where available, came from metadata supplied by the sample provider rather than from assay-based typing. The repertoires were made available in a free public database intended to serve as a resource for research on the immune response to SARS-CoV-2. The prospective study material was composed of cDNA or gDNA derived from T cells, B-cell-depleted T cells, or PBMCs. The dataset comprised deeply sampled blood TCRbeta repertoires from subjects exposed to, actively infected with, or recovered from COVID-19.

Study-wide findings and limitations: The quantity of clinical and demographic metadata differed by source and by participant and was supplied without curation.

On this clone: Its antigen specificity is not known. No per-base quality is available; no much larger clone lies one base away.

V has 3 bases trimmed and J has 1 base trimmed; junction bases matching no gene number 3. According to the germline V gene, CDR1 reads ENHRY and CDR2 reads SYGVKD. The CDR3, from cysteine to phenylalanine, totals 17 residues. Only the CDR3 portion is preserved as DNA: 51 bases, with reading frame beginning at the first base. At one collaborating source in Seattle, patients were enrolled during active infection and were followed longitudinally through the course of disease. Whole blood was collected in K2EDTA tubes by collaborating institutions according to the institutions' own protocols. For TCRbeta analysis, collaborators shipped samples in one of three forms: frozen whole blood, isolated PBMCs, or DNA extracted from either of those sample types. The immunoSEQ Assay, a bias-controlled multiplex PCR, was used to amplify TCRbeta CDR3 regions from genomic DNA. The study's processing was this. Nucleated cell counts per sample were estimated from amplification of reference gene primers within the assay. To quantify the absolute abundance of each unique TCRbeta CDR3 rearrangement, sequence reads were collapsed and filtered. For each sample, productive Simpson clonality was calculated as the square root of Simpson's diversity index over productive rearrangements. Sourced from immuneACCESS, this table was stored by TCRdb with only in-frame sequences that have V and J called. A share of the clones is absent; for the studies checked, an unresolved V gene accounts for under half, and the remainder has no known explanation. V and J calls and clone size follow that table, whereas D and trimming were derived from the DNA. This sample comprises around 310,000 clones, 90% of them detected only once. The ten largest clones represent 0.8% to 1.3% of the sample.

The sequence is built from TRBV10-3 and TRBJ2-6, with TRBD1 matching 10 junction bases. The sequence derives from a woman in her 40s with COVID-19, enrolled during active disease. Sequencing was performed on peripheral blood. The CDR3 protein sequence reads: CAISDRTGGSGANVLTF. The bases read TGTGCCATCAGTGACCGGACAGGGGGGTCTGGGGCCAACGTCCTGACTTTC.